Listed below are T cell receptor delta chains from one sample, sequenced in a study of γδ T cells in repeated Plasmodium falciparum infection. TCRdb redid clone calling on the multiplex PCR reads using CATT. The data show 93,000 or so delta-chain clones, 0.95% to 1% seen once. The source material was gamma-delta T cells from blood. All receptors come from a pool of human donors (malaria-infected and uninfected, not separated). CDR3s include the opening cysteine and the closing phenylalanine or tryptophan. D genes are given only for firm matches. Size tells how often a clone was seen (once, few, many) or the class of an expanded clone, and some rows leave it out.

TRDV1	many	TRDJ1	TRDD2	CALGEFPSYWVLKFTTDKLIF	TGTGCTCTTGGGGAATTCCCTTCCTACTGGGTACTGAAATTTACCACCGATAAACTCATCTTT
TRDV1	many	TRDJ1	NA	CALGELKKMHPSKLIF	TGTGCTCTTGGGGAACTCAAAAAAATGCACCCGAGTAAACTCATCTTT
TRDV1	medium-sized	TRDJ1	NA	CALGELPPPYTDKLIF	TGTGCTCTTGGGGAACTGCCCCCACCGTACACCGATAAACTCATCTTT
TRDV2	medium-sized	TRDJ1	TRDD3	CACDPLGDIGYTDKLIF	TGTGCCTGTGACCCTCTGGGGGATATCGGGTACACCGATAAACTCATCTTT
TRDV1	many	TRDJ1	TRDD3	CALGEGNTGGYTDKLIF	TGTGCTCTTGGGGAAGGGAATACTGGGGGATACACCGATAAACTCATCTTT
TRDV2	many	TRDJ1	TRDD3	CACDILGDSADKLIF	TGTGCCTGTGACATACTGGGGGATAGCGCCGATAAACTCATCTTT
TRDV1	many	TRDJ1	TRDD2	CALGESSSYRSLMGPPTDKLIF	TGTGCTCTTGGGGAATCCTCTTCCTATCGGTCGCTTATGGGTCCCCCTACCGATAAACTCATCTTT
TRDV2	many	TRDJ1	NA	CACDTLAGSMGYTDKLIF	TGTGCCTGTGACACTTTGGCTGGGTCCATGGGGTACACCGATAAACTCATCTTT
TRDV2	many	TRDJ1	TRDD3	CACDPYTAGDREVRFAYTDKLIF	TGTGCCTGTGACCCATATACGGCTGGGGATAGAGAGGTACGGTTCGCGTACACCGATAAACTCATCTTT
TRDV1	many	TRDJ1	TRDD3	CALGELYYGSLLGDTGGCDKLIF	TGTGCTCTTGGGGAACTTTACTACGGGTCCCTACTGGGGGATACGGGGGGTTGCGATAAACTCATCTTT
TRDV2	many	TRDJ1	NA	CACDTGAGDSDTDKLIF	TGTGCCTGTGACACCGGGGCGGGGGACTCCGACACCGATAAACTCATCTTT
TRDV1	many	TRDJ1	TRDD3	CALGKHLRGGYEYTDKLIF	TGTGCTCTTGGGAAACATCTACGGGGGGGATACGAGTACACCGATAAACTCATCTTT
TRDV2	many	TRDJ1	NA	CACDTLSWDNTDKLIF	TGTGCCTGTGACACCTTGTCCTGGGACAACACCGATAAACTCATCTTT
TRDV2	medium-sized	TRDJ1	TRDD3	CACDTIEAGGYRPRSPSDKLIF	TGTGCCTGTGACACCATCGAGGCTGGGGGATACCGCCCTAGGTCCCCTTCCGATAAACTCATCTTT
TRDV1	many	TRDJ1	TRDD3	CALGIPFQGDRYTDKLIF	TGTGCTCTTGGGATACCCTTCCAGGGGGATAGGTACACCGATAAACTCATCTTT
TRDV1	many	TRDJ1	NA	CALGELRKDNNRQLIF	TGTGCTCTTGGGGAACTACGAAAGGATAATAACCGCCAACTCATCTTT
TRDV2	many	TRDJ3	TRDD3	CACDSTTGGDSWDTRQMFF	TGTGCCTGTGACTCGACTACTGGGGGAGATTCCTGGGACACCCGACAGATGTTTTTC
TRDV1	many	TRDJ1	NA	CALGKPLTLPSRVGYAGYTDKLIF	TGTGCTCTTGGGAAGCCCCTCACCCTGCCTTCCCGTGTTGGATACGCCGGGTACACCGATAAACTCATCTTT
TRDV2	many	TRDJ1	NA	CACDTGQIVGSKLIF	TGTGCCTGTGACACGGGGCAGATAGTGGGAAGCAAGCTCATCTTT
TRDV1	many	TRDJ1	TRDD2	CALGELPLPPYGGPFHKLIF	TGTGCTCTTGGGGAACTACCCCTTCCTCCCTACGGGGGCCCATTTCATAAACTCATCTTT
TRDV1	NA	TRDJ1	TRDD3	CALGDHWPSRRNSGGYKWYTDKLIF	TGTGCTCTTGGTGACCACTGGCCTTCCAGACGCAACTCTGGGGGATACAAGTGGTACACCGATAAACTAATCTTT
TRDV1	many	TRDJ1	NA	CALGELDLQGIPSGTDKLIF	TGTGCTCTTGGGGAACTTGACCTACAAGGGATCCCGTCGGGCACCGATAAACTCATCTTT
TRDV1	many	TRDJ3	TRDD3	CALGELKSPGRGIRARPYAYPGWDTRQMFF	TGTGCTCTTGGGGAACTAAAGTCCCCGGGAAGGGGGATACGCGCACGACCTTACGCGTATCCCGGGTGGGACACCCGACAGATGTTTTTC
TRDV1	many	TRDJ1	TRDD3	CALGELARYFRGMYTDKLIF	TGTGCTCTTGGGGAACTAGCCCGCTATTTCAGGGGGATGTACACCGATAAACTCATCTTT
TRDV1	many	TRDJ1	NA	CALGELATSGAGLTDKLIF	TGTGCTCTTGGGGAACTTGCTACGTCCGGCGCTGGCTTGACCGATAAACTCATCTTT
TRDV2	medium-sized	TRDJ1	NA	CACDALQDGFGSNTDKLIF	TGTGCCTGTGATGCCCTGCAGGATGGGTTTGGAAGTAACACCGATAAACTCATCTTT
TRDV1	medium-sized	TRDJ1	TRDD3	CALVSVDTELIF	TGTGCTCTTGTATCAGTGGATACGGAACTCATCTTT
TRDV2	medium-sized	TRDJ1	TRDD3	CACDSPASGGYTDKLIF	TGTGCCTGTGACTCCCCCGCCAGTGGGGGATACACCGATAAACTCATCTTT
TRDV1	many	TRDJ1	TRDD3	CALGVQTRYFTPGGPTDKLIF	TGTGCTCTTGGGGTCCAAACTCGATACTTTACCCCTGGGGGACCTACCGATAAACTCATCTTT
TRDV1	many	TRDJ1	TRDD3	CALGICTGGYTDKLIF	TGTGCTCTTGGGATTTGTACTGGGGGATACACCGATAAACTCATCTTT
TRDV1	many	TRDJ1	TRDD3	CALGDGLLTQQTGGVTDKLIF	TGTGCTCTTGGGGATGGCCTTCTTACACAACAAACTGGGGGAGTTACCGATAAACTCATCTTT
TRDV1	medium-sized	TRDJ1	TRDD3	CALGELSGGHNGDKLIF	TGTGCTCTTGGGGAACTTTCTGGGGGACATAACGGGGATAAACTCATCTTT
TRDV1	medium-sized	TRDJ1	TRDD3	CALGARSPLQLGYKLIF	TGTGCTCTTGGGGCTCGCTCCCCCTTACAACTGGGGTATAAACTCATCTTT
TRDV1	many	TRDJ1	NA	CALGDSPSHYTDKLIF	TGTGCTCTTGGGGATTCCCCGTCCCATTACACCGATAAACTCATCTTT
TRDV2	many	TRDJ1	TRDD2	CACDTGLPTVWPKGTDKLIF	TGTGCCTGTGACACCGGCCTTCCTACGGTGTGGCCTAAGGGAACCGATAAACTCATCTTT
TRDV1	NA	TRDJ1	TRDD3	CALGGGVLRIRSYTDKLIF	TGTGCTCTGGGGGGGGGCGTCCTCAGGATACGCTCATACACCGATAAACTCATCTTT
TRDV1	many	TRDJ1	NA	CALGELRALWVADKLIF	TGTGCTCTTGGGGAACTAAGAGCCCTCTGGGTCGCCGATAAACTCATCTTT
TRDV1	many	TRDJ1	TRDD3	CALETSYWGTRWVTDKLIF	TGTGCTCTTGAGACTTCGTACTGGGGGACACGGTGGGTCACCGATAAACTCATCTTT
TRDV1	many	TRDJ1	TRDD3	CALGNPFSTAYWGIPPSTDKLIF	TGTGCTCTTGGGAATCCTTTCTCTACTGCGTACTGGGGGATACCCCCTTCCACCGATAAACTCATCTTT
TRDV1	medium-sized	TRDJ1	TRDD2	CALGDPFLRRWGRTDKLIF	TGTGCTCTTGGGGATCCCTTCCTACGTAGGTGGGGGAGAACCGATAAACTCATCTTT
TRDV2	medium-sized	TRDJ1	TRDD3	CACDTRLRWGINYTDKLIF	TGTGCCTGTGACACCCGACTACGCTGGGGGATAAACTACACCGATAAACTCATCTTT
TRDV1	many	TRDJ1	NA	CALGEVTVLVFTDKLIF	TGTGCTCTTGGGGAAGTTACCGTACTGGTTTTCACCGATAAACTCATCTTT
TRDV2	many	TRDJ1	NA	CACDTVSYRGTVQNTDKLIF	TGTGCCTGTGACACCGTGTCGTATCGGGGGACAGTTCAGAACACCGATAAACTCATCTTT
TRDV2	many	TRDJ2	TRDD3	CACDTVGDTSLTAQLFF	TGTGCCTGTGACACCGTGGGGGATACATCTTTGACAGCACAACTCTTCTTT
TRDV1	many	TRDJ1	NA	CALGELGFLRGGFIF	TGTGCTCTTGGGGAACTCGGTTTCCTACGGGGGGGATTCATCTTT
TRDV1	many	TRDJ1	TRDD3	CALADMKAGPGRRGYATLTGKLIF	TGTGCTCTTGCGGACATGAAGGCAGGTCCGGGCCGCCGGGGATACGCGACGTTAACCGGTAAACTCATCTTT
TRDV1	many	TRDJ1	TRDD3	CALGSKPHLGDYTDKLIF	TGTGCTCTTGGGTCTAAACCCCACCTGGGGGACTACACCGATAAACTCATCTTT
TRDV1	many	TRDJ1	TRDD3	CALGDPVVRGIITKLIF	TGTGCTCTTGGGGACCCAGTAGTAAGGGGGATAATAACAAAACTCATCTTT
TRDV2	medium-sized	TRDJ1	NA	CACDTVSRTGDDKLIF	TGTGCCTGTGACACCGTATCCCGTACTGGAGACGATAAACTCATCTTT
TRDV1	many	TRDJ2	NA	CALFKSGPGAAQLFF	TGTGCTCTCTTTAAGTCAGGTCCTGGGGCGGCACAACTCTTCTTT
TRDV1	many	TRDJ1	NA	CALGELYASARPFSYVLIF	TGTGCTCTTGGGGAACTTTATGCCTCCGCACGACCGTTCTCTTATGTACTCATCTTT
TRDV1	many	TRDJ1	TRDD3	CALGERPDWGYKDHTDKLIF	TGTGCTCTTGGGGAAAGGCCTGATTGGGGATACAAGGACCACACCGATAAACTCATCTTT
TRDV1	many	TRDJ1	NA	CALGELITKFSSPEGPYTDKLIF	TGTGCTCTTGGGGAACTAATAACAAAGTTTAGTTCCCCCGAGGGGCCATACACCGATAAACTCATCTTT
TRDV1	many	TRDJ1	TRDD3	CALGELPTQWYWGRKLIF	TGTGCTCTTGGGGAACTTCCTACCCAATGGTACTGGGGGCGAAAACTCATCTTT
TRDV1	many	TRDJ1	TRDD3	CALGELSLWLRLGDTRLHKLIF	TGTGCTCTTGGGGAACTCAGTCTATGGCTACGGTTGGGGGATACCCGTCTTCATAAACTCATCTTT
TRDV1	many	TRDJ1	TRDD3	CALGDPIRLLGDPRYTDKLIF	TGTGCTCTTGGGGACCCCATCCGCCTACTGGGGGACCCTCGATACACCGATAAACTCATCTTT
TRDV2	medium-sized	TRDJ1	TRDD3	CACDTRILGDTRSKLIF	TGTGCCTGTGACACTCGGATACTGGGGGATACGCGGAGTAAACTCATCTTT
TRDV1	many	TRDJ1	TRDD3	CALGECYTSWGTTDKLIF	TGTGCTCTTGGGGAATGTTACACCTCCTGGGGGACCACCGATAAACTCATCTTT
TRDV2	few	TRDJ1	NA	CACEKGKGGKTTDKLIF	TGTGCCTGTGAAAAAGGGAAGGGGGGAAAAACAACCGATAAACTCATCTTT
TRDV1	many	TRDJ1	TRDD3	CALGSNVGYASRYTDKLIF	TGTGCTCTTGGGTCAAATGTGGGATACGCTTCAAGGTACACCGATAAACTCATCTTT